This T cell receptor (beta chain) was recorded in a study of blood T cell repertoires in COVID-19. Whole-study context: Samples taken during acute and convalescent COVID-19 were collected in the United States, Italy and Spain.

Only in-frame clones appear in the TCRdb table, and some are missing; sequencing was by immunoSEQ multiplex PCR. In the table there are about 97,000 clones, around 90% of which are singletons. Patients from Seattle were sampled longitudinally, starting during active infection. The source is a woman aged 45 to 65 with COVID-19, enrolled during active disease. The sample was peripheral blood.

The CDR3 sequence is CASSLSRRGGEQYF. CDR3 DNA sequence: TGTGCCAGCAGCTTATCACGCCGGGGGGGCGAGCAGTACTTC. J is TRBJ2-7 and V is TRBV7-2; 8 bases are shared with TRBD2. V gave up 2 bases and J gave up 6 bases; unmatched junction bases: 6. Germline V lookup: CDR1 SGHTA, CDR2 FQGNSA. CDR3 size: 14 residues. Based on the CDR3 plus reference TRBV7-2 and TRBJ2-7, the full variable domain is GAGVSQSPSNKVTEKGKDVELRCDPISGHTALYWYRQSLGQGLEFLIYFQGNSAPDKSGLPSDRFSAERTGGSVSTLTIQRTQQEDSAVYLCASSLSRRGGEQYFGPGTRLTVT.